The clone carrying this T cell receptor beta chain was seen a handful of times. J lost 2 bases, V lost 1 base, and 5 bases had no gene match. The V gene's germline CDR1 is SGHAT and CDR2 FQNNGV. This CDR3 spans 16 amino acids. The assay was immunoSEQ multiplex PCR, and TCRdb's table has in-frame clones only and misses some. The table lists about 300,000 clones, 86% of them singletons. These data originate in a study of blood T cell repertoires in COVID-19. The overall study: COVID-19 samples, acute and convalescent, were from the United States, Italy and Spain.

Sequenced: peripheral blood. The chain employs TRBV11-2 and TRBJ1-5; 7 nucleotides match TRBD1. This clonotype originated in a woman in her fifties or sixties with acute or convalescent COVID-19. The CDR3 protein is CASSLGAGGRNQPQHF. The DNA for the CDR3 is TGTGCCAGCAGCTTAGGGGCAGGGGGACGCAATCAGCCCCAGCATTTT.